The sample holds one count of the clone carrying this T cell receptor beta chain. This sample is drawn from a study of control samples from healthy donors and cancer patients. Clones were sequenced by immunoSEQ multiplex PCR, and TCRdb holds only the in-frame ones, with some missing. The sample consists of roughly 180,000 clones, roughly 92% of them appearing once. Between the trimmed V and J ends, which lost 8 bases and 3 bases, there was a span of 7 bases. Looked up from germline, CDR1 is SGHNT and CDR2 is YENEEA. This CDR3 has 11 residues. Sequences were obtained from blood. The sequence was collected from a woman aged 18-29 years in good health. The chain is built from TRBV11-3 and TRBJ1-2; unclear D gene. Written as DNA, the CDR3 is TGTGCCAGCTCCGGCCACTATGGCTACACCTTC. It is translated as CASSGHYGYTF. The full variable domain, rest sourced from reference TRBV11-3 and TRBJ1-2, is EAGVVQSPRYKIIEKKQPVAFWCNPISGHNTLYWYLQNLGQGPELLIRYENEEAVDDSQLPKDRFSAERLKGVDSTLKIQPAELGDSAVYLCASSGHYGYTFGSGTRLTVV.